The T cell receptor beta chain under discussion was sequenced for a study of neurological immune-mediated disorders (dated by TCRdb to between 2018 and 2021). In the study overall: Using UMI-based sequencing, the study compared peripheral blood TCR-beta repertoires from patients with HTLV-I-associated myelopathy (HAM/TSP), patients with multiple sclerosis, and healthy controls. The 90 to 120 TCR-beta libraries covered PBMC samples along with longitudinal samples, technical triplicates, and paired sorted CD4+ and CD8+ T-cell subsets. Longitudinal HAM/TSP donors and healthy donors each had 3 time-points at intervals of about 3-45 months. The cohort included about 70 subjects: approximately 14 with HAM/TSP, about 34 with multiple sclerosis, and approximately 20 healthy controls. The study at large found these results: The highest TCR clonal expansion was observed in HAM/TSP patients, whereas the lowest was observed in MS patients, even when compared with healthy controls. No identical CDR3 amino acid sequences were found to be shared among expanded clones across subjects, suggesting that TCR-beta repertoires were private in all groups.

This clonotype appeared many times. The specificity of this receptor is unknown. No base qualities exist here, and no much larger clone lies one base off it. cDNA was synthesized by template-switch 5'RACE using a primer with a 10-nucleotide random unique molecular identifier that tagged each TCR transcript. Every sequencing run covered 15-18 subjects and yielded more than 170 million TCR-beta sequences. Total RNA was extracted with the RNeasy kit. Using the KAPA Real-time Library Amplification kit, TCR-beta VDJ regions were amplified with primers for the TCR constant region and the 5'RACE anchor. Sample indexes and Illumina adaptors were added in a first PCR, after which library yield was increased in a second PCR. The roughly 650 bp TCR product was size-selected on a 2% E-gel SizeSelection system after Ampure bead purification. Before pooling, library quality was assessed on a Bioanalyzer, concentration was determined with Qubit, and library quantification was performed with the Kapa Library Quantification kit. Paired-end 2 x 150 bp sequencing of the libraries was performed on an Illumina HiSeq 2500. To increase sequence diversity, roughly 24-30% phiX was spiked into each library pool. On the study's bioinformatics: The quality-filtered reads were processed with the UMI-based MiGEC pipeline, whose error correction step removed more than 75% of the raw TCR sequences. VDJ genes were aligned to IMGT germline references, and clonotypes were defined by unique CDR3 amino acid sequence plus V-J genes. Clonal expansion, Shannon diversity and CDR3 relatedness were evaluated with VDJtools (CalcPairwiseDistances, ClusterSamples), while phylogenetic trees were built in CLCbio workbench. A clone was classed as expanded if it had 8 or more unique UMIs, a cutoff based on coefficient-of-variation modelling across technical triplicates. The public reads were reanalyzed by TCRdb: fastp trimming at Q25, MiXCR alignment, in-frame beta chains only. Under each unique CDR3 protein, matching rows form one entry showing the most common genes and DNA. The V and J calls reflect TCRdb's pipeline rather than the authors' work. The sample contains about 48,000 distinct CDR3 sequences, roughly 13% of them found a single time. The ten largest clones capture 9% of the sample.

In the paper's terms, the time point label means: longitudinal time-point 3. Libraries from unsorted PBMCs were made from 2 million PBMCs kept in RNAlater at -80 degrees C until RNA extraction. PBMCs were separated from peripheral blood using Ficoll-Hypaque density gradient centrifugation and then cryopreserved in liquid nitrogen. The sample consisted of PBMCs. The sequence was obtained from a male donor with HTLV-1-associated myelopathy (HAM/TSP).

The encoded CDR3 is CASSYSLGADTGELFF. Here is the DNA: TGTGCCAGCAGTTACTCTCTCGGGGCCGACACCGGGGAGCTGTTTTTT. The chain is encoded by TRBV6-2 or TRBV6-3 joined to TRBJ2-2; the D gene is perhaps TRBD1 or TRBD2, each of them matching over 5 bases. The CDR3 contains 16 residues, cysteine and phenylalanine counted. The kept DNA is CDR3 alone, 48 bases in frame from the first base. V is shortened by 0 bases, J by 3 bases, and the region joining them spans 11 bases. For CDR1 and CDR2, the germline V gene lists MNHEY and SVGEGT.